This T cell receptor beta chain was retrieved from a study of blood T cell repertoires in COVID-19. The overall study: The United States, Italy and Spain provided the acute and convalescent COVID-19 samples. Sample material is recorded as cDNA or gDNA derived from T cells, B-cell-depleted T cells, or PBMCs.

In Seattle, patients joined the study during active infection and were tracked longitudinally. In this sample, this clone turned up a few times. Trimming removed 5 bases from V and 0 bases from J, with 14 bases in between. This CDR3 has 16 residues. Germline loops: CDR1 LNHDA, CDR2 SQIVND (reference sequence). In the original workflow: The assay estimated nucleated cells by amplifying reference gene primers. Profiling relied on immunoSEQ multiplex PCR, and the TCRdb table lists in-frame clones only, not all of them. Clonal size and the V and J genes are those of that table, whereas D and trimming came from the DNA. The data contain 150,000 to 190,000 clones, 70% to 90% of them singletons.

The specimen sequenced was peripheral blood. The J gene is TRBJ1-5, the V gene TRBV19; no definite D call. The TCR sequence derives from a woman aged 60-75 years with COVID-19, enrolled during active disease. Written as DNA, the CDR3 is TGTGCCAGTAGTTCTTGGGCGTTGAGTAGCAATCAGCCCCAGCATTTT. Its translation is CASSSWALSSNQPQHF.